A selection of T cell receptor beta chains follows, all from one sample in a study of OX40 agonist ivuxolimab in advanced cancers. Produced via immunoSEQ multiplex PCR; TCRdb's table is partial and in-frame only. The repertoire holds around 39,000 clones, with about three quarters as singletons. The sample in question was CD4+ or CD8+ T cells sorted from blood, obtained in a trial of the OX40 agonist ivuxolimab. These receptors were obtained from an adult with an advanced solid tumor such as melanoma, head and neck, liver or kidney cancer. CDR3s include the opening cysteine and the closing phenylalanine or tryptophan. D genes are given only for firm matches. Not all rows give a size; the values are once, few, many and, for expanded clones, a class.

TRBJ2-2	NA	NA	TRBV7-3	CATGDGNTGELFF	TGTGCCACCGGGGACGGGAACACCGGGGAGCTGTTTTTT
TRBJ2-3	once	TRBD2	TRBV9	CASSVHPTASGADTQYF	TGTGCCAGCAGCGTCCATCCCACGGCTAGCGGAGCAGATACGCAGTATTTT
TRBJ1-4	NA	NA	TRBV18	CASSPRAGGITNEKLFF	TGTGCCAGCTCACCACGTGCTGGGGGCATAACTAATGAAAAACTGTTTTTT
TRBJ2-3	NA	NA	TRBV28	CASSSQGRLEDTQYF	TGTGCCAGCAGTTCACAGGGACGGCTAGAAGATACGCAGTATTTT
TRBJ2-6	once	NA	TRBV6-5	CASSNRVTGANVLTF	TGTGCCAGCAGCAACAGGGTAACTGGGGCCAACGTCCTGACTTTC
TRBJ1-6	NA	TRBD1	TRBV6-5	CASSYGAGGYSPLHF	TGTGCCAGCAGTTACGGGGCAGGGGGCTATTCACCCCTCCACTTT
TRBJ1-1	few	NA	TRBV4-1	CASSQERGLGAFF	TGCGCCAGCAGCCAAGAACGGGGTTTAGGAGCTTTCTTT
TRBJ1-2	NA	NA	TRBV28	CASSLITLYGYTF	TGTGCCAGCAGTTTGATAACTCTGTATGGCTACACCTTC
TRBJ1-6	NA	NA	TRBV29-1	CSAKSGRTSPLHF	TGCAGCGCCAAGTCAGGGAGGACTTCACCCCTCCACTTT
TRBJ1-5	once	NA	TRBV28	CASSFPGSQPQHF	TGTGCCAGCAGTTTTCCCGGGTCTCAGCCCCAGCATTTT
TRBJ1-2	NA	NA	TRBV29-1	CSVDRATTNYGYTF	TGCAGCGTTGACCGGGCCACTACTAACTATGGCTACACCTTC
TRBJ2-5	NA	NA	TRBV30	CAWGAWETQYF	TGTGCCTGGGGAGCCTGGGAGACCCAGTACTTC
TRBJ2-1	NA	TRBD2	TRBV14	CASSHRLAGAKEQFF	TGTGCCAGCAGCCACAGACTAGCGGGGGCAAAAGAGCAGTTCTTC
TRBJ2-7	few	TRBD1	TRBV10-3	CAISARDSYEQYF	TGTGCCATCAGTGCCAGGGACAGCTACGAGCAGTACTTC
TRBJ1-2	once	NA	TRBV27	CASSSHQGRTGGYTF	TGTGCCAGCAGTTCTCATCAGGGTAGAACTGGCGGCTACACCTTC
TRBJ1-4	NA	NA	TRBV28	CASSTGDRDNEKLFF	TGTGCCAGCAGTACCGGCGACAGAGATAATGAAAAACTGTTTTTT
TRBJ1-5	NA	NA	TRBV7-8	CASSHRGGANQPQHF	TGTGCCAGCAGCCATCGGGGGGGCGCAAATCAGCCCCAGCATTTT
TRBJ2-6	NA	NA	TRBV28	CASSLSPHTGANVLTF	TGTGCCAGCAGTTTATCCCCACATACTGGGGCCAACGTCCTGACTTTC
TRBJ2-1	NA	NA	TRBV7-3	CASSLSGPRSEQFF	TGTGCCAGCAGCTTGTCGGGTCCCCGGAGTGAGCAGTTCTTC
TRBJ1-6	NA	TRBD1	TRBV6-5	CASSPAGGNSPLHF	TGTGCCAGCAGCCCGGCAGGGGGAAATTCACCCCTCCACTTT
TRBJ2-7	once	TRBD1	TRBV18	CASSPRQGTYEQYF	TGTGCCAGCTCGCCCAGACAGGGTACCTACGAGCAGTACTTC
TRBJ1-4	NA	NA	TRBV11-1	CASSPSAVEKLFF	TGTGCCAGCAGCCCCTCGGCGGTTGAAAAACTGTTTTTT
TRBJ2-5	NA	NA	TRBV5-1	CASGTGSPRETQYF	TGCGCCAGCGGGACCGGGAGCCCAAGGGAGACCCAGTACTTC
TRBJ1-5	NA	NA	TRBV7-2	CASSLGNRNQPQHF	TGTGCCAGCAGCTTAGGGAACCGGAATCAGCCCCAGCATTTT
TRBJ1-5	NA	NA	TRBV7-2	CASRETQPNQPQHF	TGTGCCAGCAGGGAGACCCAGCCCAATCAGCCCCAGCATTTT
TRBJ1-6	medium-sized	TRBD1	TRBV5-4	CASSEGQLNSPLHF	TGTGCCAGCAGCGAGGGACAGCTAAATTCACCCCTCCACTTT
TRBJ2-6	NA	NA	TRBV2	CASTRQSSGANVLTF	TGTGCCAGCACACGACAGTCCTCTGGGGCCAACGTCCTGACTTTC
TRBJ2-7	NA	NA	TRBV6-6	CASSLGVHEQYF	TGTGCCAGCAGTTTGGGGGTCCACGAGCAGTACTTC
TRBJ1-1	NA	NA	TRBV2	CASSYTVRTEAFF	TGTGCCAGCTCATACACGGTGAGGACTGAAGCTTTCTTT
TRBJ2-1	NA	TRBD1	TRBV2	CASTVDRGLNEQFF	TGTGCCAGCACTGTGGACAGGGGGCTCAATGAGCAGTTCTTC
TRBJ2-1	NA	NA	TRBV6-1	CASNSYNEQFF	TGTGCCAGCAACAGCTACAATGAGCAGTTCTTC
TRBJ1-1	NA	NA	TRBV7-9	CASSQLKNTEAFF	TGTGCCAGCAGCCAACTGAAGAACACTGAAGCTTTCTTT
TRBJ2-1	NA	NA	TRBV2	CASSLDYNEQFF	TGTGCCAGCAGTTTGGACTACAATGAGCAGTTCTTC
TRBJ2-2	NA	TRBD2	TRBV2	CASSGLAGDTGELFF	TGTGCCAGCAGTGGACTAGCGGGAGATACCGGGGAGCTGTTTTTT
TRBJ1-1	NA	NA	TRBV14	CASSLGQSRGAEAFF	TGTGCCAGCAGCCTAGGACAGAGCCGAGGCGCTGAAGCTTTCTTT
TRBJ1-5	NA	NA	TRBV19	CASSIADRSRGPQHF	TGTGCCAGTAGTATAGCAGACAGGTCCCGAGGACCCCAGCATTTT
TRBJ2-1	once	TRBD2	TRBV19	CASRPTSAWGQFF	TGTGCCAGCCGCCCCACTAGCGCTTGGGGGCAGTTCTTC
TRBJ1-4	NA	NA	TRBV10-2	CASSESVLGGEKLFF	TGCGCCAGCAGTGAGTCGGTCTTGGGGGGTGAAAAACTGTTTTTT
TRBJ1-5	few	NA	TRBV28	CASSLPRQPQHF	TGTGCCAGCAGTTTACCGAGGCAGCCCCAGCATTTT
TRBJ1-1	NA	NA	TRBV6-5	CASSIDRDGEAFF	TGTGCCAGCAGTATTGACAGAGACGGTGAAGCTTTCTTT
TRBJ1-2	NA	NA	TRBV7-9	CASSQGGQIANYGYTF	TGTGCCAGCAGCCAAGGGGGTCAAATAGCTAACTATGGCTACACCTTC
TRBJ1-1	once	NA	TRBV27	CASSFRAGGLLNTEAFF	TGTGCCAGCAGTTTTAGGGCCGGGGGGCTCCTGAACACTGAAGCTTTCTTT
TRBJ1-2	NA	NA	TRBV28	CAASSGRANYGYTF	TGTGCCGCTAGCTCTGGAAGAGCTAACTATGGCTACACCTTC
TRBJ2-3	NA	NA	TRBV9	CASSVVGTDTQYF	TGTGCCAGCAGCGTAGTTGGCACAGATACGCAGTATTTT
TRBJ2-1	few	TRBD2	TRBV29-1	CSTREDNEQFF	TGCAGCACACGGGAGGACAATGAGCAGTTCTTC
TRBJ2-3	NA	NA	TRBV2	CASSSLGHLHTDTQYF	TGTGCCAGCAGCTCCCTGGGTCACCTACACACAGATACGCAGTATTTT
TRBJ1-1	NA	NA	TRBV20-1	CSVWTPTEAFF	TGCAGTGTCTGGACCCCCACTGAAGCTTTCTTT
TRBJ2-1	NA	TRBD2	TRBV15	CATSRKSGRAVDEQFF	TGTGCCACCAGCAGAAAAAGCGGGAGGGCCGTGGATGAGCAGTTCTTC
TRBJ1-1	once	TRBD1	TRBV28	CASSDPGQGAGEAFF	TGTGCCAGCAGTGATCCGGGACAGGGGGCAGGTGAAGCTTTCTTT
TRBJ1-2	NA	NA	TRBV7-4	CASSLEVVLAGYTF	TGTGCCAGCAGCTTAGAGGTGGTATTGGCTGGCTACACCTTC
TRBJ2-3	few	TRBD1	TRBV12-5	CASGKGTGALGTDTQYF	TGTGCTAGTGGGAAGGGGACAGGGGCGCTCGGCACAGATACGCAGTATTTT
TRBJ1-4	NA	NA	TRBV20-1	CSARTEKLFF	TGCAGTGCTAGGACAGAAAAACTGTTTTTT
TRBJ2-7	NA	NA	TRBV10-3	CAIKASESYEQYF	TGTGCCATCAAGGCTAGCGAGTCCTACGAGCAGTACTTC
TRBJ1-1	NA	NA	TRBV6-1	CASNEQALEAFF	TGTGCCAGCAATGAACAGGCTCTCGAAGCTTTCTTT
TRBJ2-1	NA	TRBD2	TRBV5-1	CASSGGTTYNEQFF	TGCGCCAGCAGCGGCGGGACTACGTACAATGAGCAGTTCTTC
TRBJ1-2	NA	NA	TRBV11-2	CASSQKQGSYGYTF	TGTGCCAGCAGCCAAAAACAGGGCTCCTATGGCTACACCTTC
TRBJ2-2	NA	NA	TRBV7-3	CASSLAPRLTGELFF	TGTGCCAGCAGCTTAGCGCCCAGGCTCACCGGGGAGCTGTTTTTT
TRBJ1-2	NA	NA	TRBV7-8	CASSPQGGYTF	TGTGCCAGCAGCCCCCAGGGGGGCTACACCTTC
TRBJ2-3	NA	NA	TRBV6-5	CASRQTDTQYF	TGTGCCAGCAGGCAGACAGATACGCAGTATTTT
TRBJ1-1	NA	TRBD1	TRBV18	CASSPPGQGRTEAFF	TGTGCCAGCTCACCGCCCGGACAGGGAAGGACTGAAGCTTTCTTT